The rows below give T cell receptor beta chains drawn from one sample of a study of OX40 agonist ivuxolimab in advanced cancers. Repertoires were generated with immunoSEQ multiplex PCR, while TCRdb's copy carries only in-frame clones and drops some. Among about 83,000 clones listed, roughly nine tenths were seen once. The starting material was CD4+ or CD8+ T cells sorted from blood, obtained in a trial of the OX40 agonist ivuxolimab. The receptors originated from an adult with an advanced solid tumor such as melanoma, head and neck, liver or kidney cancer. CDR3s include the opening cysteine and the closing phenylalanine or tryptophan. Clone size is shown for a subset of rows, as once, few, many or a class of expanded clone.

TRBJ1-1 TRBV6-6 NA CASSYRRGLNTEAFF
TRBJ1-1 TRBV4-1 NA CASSQGGGLNTEAFF
TRBJ1-2 TRBV28 once CASSFLQGYGYGYTF
TRBJ1-1 TRBV30 few CAWSGEGRGAFF
TRBJ1-2 TRBV4-2 NA CASSQVSITVNNYGYTF
TRBJ2-3 TRBV25-1 NA CASSSIADTQYF
TRBJ2-3 TRBV9 NA CASSALAADTQYF
TRBJ1-3 TRBV9 NA CASSVGASRALGNTIYF
TRBJ1-2 TRBV11-3 many CASSHRQGIFYGYTF
TRBJ1-4 TRBV28 NA CASSSDIEQGATNEKLFF
TRBJ1-4 TRBV5-6 NA CASRYSSNEKLFF
TRBJ2-3 TRBV13 NA CASSERRDTQYF
TRBJ2-3 TRBV13 NA CASSSINTQYF
TRBJ1-1 TRBV28 NA CASSLQGQGDEAFF
TRBJ1-3 TRBV19 NA CASRLRQGISGNTIYF
TRBJ1-1 TRBV4-1 NA CASSPMQTGGSTEAFF
TRBJ1-1 TRBV4-3 NA CASSHPPGGGTEAFF
TRBJ1-5 TRBV10-2 NA CASSESVLGVGDSNQPQHF
TRBJ2-1 TRBV4-2 NA CASSQNPEASPEQFF
TRBJ1-2 TRBV7-8 NA CASTTTGEGLYGYTF
TRBJ1-2 TRBV6-1 NA CASSEVGTPYGYTF
TRBJ2-3 TRBV9 NA CASRRDTEYTQYF
TRBJ1-5 TRBV28 NA CASSLSWEGDQPQHF
TRBJ2-3 TRBV15 NA CATSRGLAESDTQYF
TRBJ2-1 TRBV28 NA CASSLMAGAPNEQFF
TRBJ2-1 TRBV5-6 NA CASSLGKLQFF
TRBJ2-2 TRBV9 NA CASRGRGTGELFF
TRBJ1-3 TRBV4-2 NA CASSQQSSSGNTIYF
TRBJ2-1 TRBV9 NA CASRRGNEQFF
TRBJ2-1 TRBV9 NA CASSVARSVEQFF
TRBJ1-4 TRBV4-3 NA CASSQDFSEKLFF
TRBJ2-3 TRBV6-4 NA CASSERGGGTTDTQYF
TRBJ1-6 TRBV19 NA CASSISSGRAGLSPLHF
TRBJ2-7 TRBV14 NA CASSQEGTVSYEQYF
TRBJ2-4 TRBV19 NA CASSLLTSMRDIQYF
TRBJ2-7 TRBV13 NA CASSSERGGEQYF
TRBJ2-1 TRBV30 NA CAWSVNEQFF
TRBJ1-1 TRBV5-1 NA CASSFGGGGITEAFF
TRBJ2-1 TRBV7-3 NA CASSYLVGEQFF
TRBJ2-3 TRBV29-1 NA CSVFGYYGRTDTQYF
TRBJ2-1 TRBV6-5 NA CASSYGGDRVNEQFF
TRBJ1-5 TRBV4-3 NA CASSQDGYNQPQHF
TRBJ1-6 TRBV27 NA CASSHLLTGNNSPLHF
TRBJ2-7 TRBV28 NA CASNPSDRGYEQYF
TRBJ2-3 TRBV4-3 NA CASSQDWGTSHTQYF
TRBJ2-5 TRBV5-7 NA CASSCWETQYF
TRBJ2-5 TRBV5-1 NA CASSSTGGSETQYF
TRBJ1-5 TRBV2 once CASSPGPSLLGQHF
TRBJ2-7 TRBV9 NA CASSVEPGTGAYEQYF
TRBJ1-2 TRBV7-9 few CASSLLGGYGYTF
TRBJ1-1 TRBV5-6 NA CASSSGEGAAEAFF